A selection of T cell receptor beta chains follows, all from one sample in a study of shared clonotypes between healthy human individuals. Measured with immunoSEQ multiplex PCR; TCRdb has only the in-frame clones, and not every one. This repertoire shows a few million clones, 90% to 95% found once; its top ten account for 0.39%. Sequenced input: naive CD4+ T cells from PBMCs. The receptors stem from a man aged 18 to 30 in good health. Some clones in this sample may be carry-over from other donors' samples. CDR3s include the opening cysteine and the closing phenylalanine or tryptophan. A D gene is named only where the DNA matches it firmly. A row's size may be missing; if present it is once, few, many or a size class.

>TRBD2|TRBJ2-3|TRBV7-9|-
CASSLWPLIAGSTDTQYF
TGTGCCAGCAGCTTATGGCCCTTGATAGCGGGGAGCACAGATACGCAGTATTTT
>-|TRBJ2-6|TRBV7-3|-
CASSRVSSSGANVLTF
TGTGCCAGCAGCCGAGTCTCAAGCTCTGGGGCCAACGTCCTGACTTTC
>TRBD2|TRBJ2-7|TRBV6-5|-
CASSTTSGSSYEQYF
TGTGCCAGCAGTACGACTAGCGGGTCGTCCTACGAGCAGTACTTC
>TRBD1|TRBJ1-2|TRBV5-6|-
CASSRRETGDGYTF
TGTGCCAGCAGCCGGCGGGAGACAGGGGATGGCTACACCTTC
>TRBD2|TRBJ2-5|TRBV28|-
CASSSPGLAGGRGETQYF
TGTGCCAGCAGTTCCCCGGGACTAGCGGGCGGGAGGGGGGAGACCCAGTACTTC
>TRBD2|TRBJ2-1|TRBV7-3|-
CASSLIPAGGHSGQFF
TGTGCCAGCAGCTTAATCCCCGCGGGGGGACACTCCGGGCAGTTCTTC
>TRBD2|TRBJ2-7|TRBV6-1|-
CASSELAGRYEQYF
TGTGCCAGCAGTGAACTAGCGGGACGCTACGAGCAGTACTTC
>-|TRBJ1-1|TRBV10-3|few
CAIRGQGNTEAFF
TGTGCCATCCGGGGGCAGGGGAACACTGAAGCTTTCTTT
>-|TRBJ2-2|TRBV5-1|-
CASSLGQNTGELFF
TGCGCCAGCAGCTTGGGCCAAAACACCGGGGAGCTGTTTTTT
>-|TRBJ2-7|TRBV5-1|-
CASSRGQPSSYEQYF
TGCGCCAGCAGTCGAGGACAGCCCAGCTCCTACGAGCAGTACTTC
>-|TRBJ2-5|TRBV28|-
CASSLSRAGRETQYF
TGTGCCAGCAGTTTATCAAGGGCTGGGAGGGAGACCCAGTACTTC
>TRBD2|TRBJ2-1|TRBV7-3|-
CASSLTRTSDNEQFF
TGTGCCAGCAGCCTGACTAGGACTAGTGACAATGAGCAGTTCTTC
>-|TRBJ2-7|TRBV29-1|-
CSVEGAGYEQYF
TGCAGCGTTGAAGGGGCAGGCTACGAGCAGTACTTC
>-|TRBJ1-1|TRBV7-9|few
CASSPRQGMNTEAFF
TGTGCCAGCAGCCCCCGTCAGGGGATGAACACTGAAGCTTTCTTT
>-|TRBJ1-1|TRBV28|-
CASSLAGPRRNTEAFF
TGTGCCAGCAGCCTGGCCGGACCCAGAAGGAACACTGAAGCTTTCTTT
>-|TRBJ1-1|TRBV5-8|-
CASSFRVSTEAFF
TGTGCCAGCAGCTTCCGGGTTAGCACTGAAGCTTTCTTT
>-|TRBJ1-4|TRBV5-1|-
CASSFMRAATNEKLFF
TGCGCCAGCAGCTTTATGAGGGCGGCAACTAATGAAAAACTGTTTTTT
>-|TRBJ1-2|TRBV29-1|once
CSVDNSYGYTF
TGCAGCGTTGATAACAGCTATGGCTACACCTTC
>TRBD1|TRBJ2-1|TRBV2|-
CASSVVGQGYNEQFF
TGTGCCAGCAGTGTAGTAGGACAGGGGTACAATGAGCAGTTCTTC
>-|TRBJ2-2|TRBV5-8|-
CASSRYPGGQDTGELFF
TGTGCCAGCAGCAGGTATCCTGGAGGACAAGACACCGGGGAGCTGTTTTTT
>-|TRBJ1-5|TRBV5-6|-
CASSMGNQPQHF
TGTGCCAGCAGCATGGGGAATCAGCCCCAGCATTTT
>TRBD2|TRBJ2-7|TRBV11-2|-
CASSSLAGGHEQYF
TGTGCCAGCAGCTCCCTAGCGGGAGGCCACGAGCAGTACTTC
>-|TRBJ1-1|TRBV5-6|-
CASSLLQGFTEAFF
TGTGCCAGCAGCTTGCTCCAGGGTTTCACTGAAGCTTTCTTT
>TRBD1|TRBJ2-2|TRBV5-1|-
CASSLDPDRVNTGELFF
TGCGCCAGCAGCTTGGACCCCGACAGGGTTAACACCGGGGAGCTGTTTTTT
>-|TRBJ2-1|TRBV28|-
CASPFLAGPPRKPKQFF
TGTGCCAGCCCATTTTTGGCGGGACCCCCTAGAAAACCCAAGCAGTTCTTC
>-|TRBJ2-5|TRBV5-4|-
CASSLDRRGETQYF
TGTGCCAGCAGCTTAGACAGAAGGGGAGAGACCCAGTACTTC
>-|TRBJ1-3|TRBV10-1|-
CASSEGGPSKSSGNTIYF
TGCGCCAGCAGTGAGGGGGGACCGTCGAAATCCTCTGGAAACACCATATATTTT
>TRBD1|TRBJ2-1|TRBV19|-
CASSITYTGGLYNEQFF
TGTGCCAGTAGTATAACCTACACAGGGGGGCTCTACAATGAGCAGTTCTTC
>-|TRBJ1-1|TRBV28|-
CASSPPGDFTEAFF
TGTGCCAGCAGCCCCCCAGGGGATTTCACTGAAGCTTTCTTT
>-|TRBJ2-1|TRBV5-1|-
CASSRDFDYNEQFF
TGCGCCAGCAGCCGGGACTTCGATTACAATGAGCAGTTCTTC
>-|TRBJ2-7|TRBV7-2|-
CASSLMADSYEQYF
TGTGCCAGCAGCTTAATGGCGGATTCCTACGAGCAGTACTTC
>-|TRBJ1-3|TRBV15|-
CATSREGRTGNTIYF
TGTGCCACCAGCAGAGAGGGTCGTACTGGAAACACCATATATTTT
>TRBD2|TRBJ2-7|TRBV7-9|-
CASSPRGSLAANYEQYF
TGTGCCAGCAGCCCGCGGGGCAGCCTAGCGGCTAACTACGAGCAGTACTTC
>-|TRBJ1-3|TRBV5-1|-
CASSLEPGVRNTIYF
TGCGCCAGCAGCTTGGAGCCAGGGGTACGAAACACCATATATTTT
>TRBD2|TRBJ2-5|TRBV5-1|-
CASSLAGTSGSGETQYF
TGCGCCAGCAGCTTGGCCGGGACTAGCGGGAGCGGGGAGACCCAGTACTTC
>-|TRBJ1-5|TRBV9|-
CASSVGDSNQPQHF
TGTGCCAGCAGCGTAGGGGATAGCAATCAGCCCCAGCATTTT
>-|TRBJ2-7|TRBV5-1|-
CASSFTRQSYEQYF
TGCGCCAGCAGCTTTACCCGACAGAGCTACGAGCAGTACTTC
>TRBD1|TRBJ1-5|TRBV28|-
CASPSSGTGPLGNQPQHF
TGTGCCAGCCCCTCCAGCGGGACAGGACCCTTGGGCAATCAGCCCCAGCATTTT
>-|TRBJ1-4|TRBV28|once
CASSSWDKQRGKLFF
TGTGCCAGCAGTTCATGGGACAAACAACGGGGAAAACTGTTTTTT
>TRBD2|TRBJ2-7|TRBV5-6|-
CASSFYGAAGLAGTYEQYF
TGTGCCAGCAGCTTTTATGGCGCAGCGGGACTAGCGGGGACCTACGAGCAGTACTTC
>-|TRBJ2-7|TRBV30|-
CAWARGTYEQYF
TGTGCCTGGGCTCGGGGCACCTACGAGCAGTACTTC